What follows are 28 T cell receptor beta chains derived from one specimen sequenced in a study of beta chain features in type 1 diabetes. Notes on the study in general: Type 1 diabetes patients had moderately but significantly shorter TCRB CDR3s in all four CD4+ subsets.

Expressed TCRB transcripts were sequenced, since all the RNA that had been isolated was reverse transcribed. The data were produced by immunoSEQ multiplex PCR, yet TCRdb's version contains in-frame clones alone and is incomplete. The sample holds some 640,000 clones; roughly an eighth are singletons and the top ten take 0.035% to 0.045%. These receptors have no known antigen. The specimen sequenced was naive CD4+ T cells from blood. These receptors were obtained from a man between 18 and 29 years old with type 1 diabetes.

This clone occurred a few times. Germline is not matched at one junction end, which may reflect a read error. This chain links TRBV19 with TRBJ2-7; D may correspond to TRBD1 or TRBD2 (6 bases each). There are 12 residues in the CDR3. Germline V lookup: CDR1 LNHDA, CDR2 SQIVND (reference sequence). The CDR3 spells CSKGGGSDEQYF. As DNA, the CDR3 is TGCTCCAAAGGGGGAGGTAGCGACGAGCAGTACTTC. Full variable domain (outside the CDR3, taken from reference TRBV19 and TRBJ2-7): DGGITQSPKYLFRKEGQNVTLSCEQNLNHDAMYWYRQDPGQGLRLIYYSQIVNDFQKGDIAEGYSVSREKKESFPLTVTSAQKNPTAFYLCSKGGGSDEQYFGPGTRLTVT.

This clone appeared a few times. This chain connects TRBV19 to TRBJ1-1; the match to TRBD1 covers 8 bases. This CDR3 spans 15 amino acids. The ends lost 5 bases at V and 1 base at J; junction bases unmatched: 6. CDR1 and CDR2 (germline): LNHDA, SQIVND (reference sequence). CDR3 amino acids: CASSHLGTGNTEAFF. The CDR3 bases are TGTGCCAGTAGTCATCTTGGGACAGGGAACACTGAAGCTTTCTTT.

This clone was counted only a few times. V gene TRBV4-1 combines with J gene TRBJ1-4; D gene unclear. This CDR3 is built from 14 residues. The germline V and J ends were trimmed by 4 bases and 5 bases, with 11 bases remaining between them. Germline CDR1 and CDR2: MGHRA and YSYEKL. The chain's CDR3 is CASSLPDHNEKLFF. CDR3 nucleotides: TGCGCCAGCAGCCTACCGGATCACAATGAAAAACTGTTTTTT.

This clone turned up a few times. The chain links TRBV20-1 to TRBJ2-7; no definite D call. In germline, CDR1 is DFQATT, CDR2 SNEGSKA (reference sequence). Trimming cost V 3 bases and J 6 bases, with 9 bases left between them. This CDR3 comprises 11 residues. This CDR3 is CSASTRSEQYF. CDR3 sequence (DNA): TGCAGTGCTAGCACGAGATCCGAGCAGTACTTC.

This clone was detected only a few times. The chain uses TRBV10-3 and TRBJ2-3; TRBD2 matches at 7 bases. The germline gives CDR1 ENHRY, CDR2 SYGVKD. V gave up 3 bases and J gave up 0 bases; unmatched junction bases: 3. This CDR3 spans 15 amino acids. The CDR3 coding sequence is TGTGCCATCAGTGAACCGGGAGGAAGCACAGATACGCAGTATTTT. Translating it yields CAISEPGGSTDTQYF.

The table lists this clone with a few counts. The V gene is TRBV28, the J gene TRBJ1-5, with D possibly matching TRBD1 (5 bases). This CDR3 comprises 15 residues. CDR1 is MDHEN, CDR2 SYDVKM, per germline. Trimming stripped 1 base from V and 5 bases from J, with 12 bases between. CDR3 coding DNA: TGTGCCAGCAGTTTATTGGGACGTATCGATCAGCCCCAGCATTTT. Its protein product is CASSLLGRIDQPQHF. Variable domain in full (rest from reference TRBV28 and TRBJ1-5): DVKVTQSSRYLVKRTGEKVFLECVQDMDHENMFWYRQDPGLGLRLIYFSYDVKMKEKGDIPEGYSVSREKKERFSLILESASTNQTSMYLCASSLLGRIDQPQHFGDGTRLSIL.

The chain has TRBV5-6 and TRBJ1-2; D is ambiguous. The CDR3 length is 13 residues. Germline V gives CDR1 SGHDT, CDR2 YYEEEE. Trimming took off 1 base at V and 0 bases at J, with 4 bases between the two ends. CDR3 DNA sequence: TGTGCCAGCAGCTTGCGCCCTAACTATGGCTACACCTTC. It translates to CASSLRPNYGYTF.

Concerning this clone itself: Since the CDR3 does not end with the conserved phenylalanine or tryptophan, this likely comes from a read error. Because the CDR3's place on the DNA is in doubt, the DNA is left out and the CDR3 is given as listed by TCRdb. The V gene is TRBV4-3, the J gene TRBJ1-2. Germline CDR1 reads LGHNA; CDR2 reads YSLEER. Including both end residues, the CDR3 is 10 amino acids long. The CDR3 reads CASTQGDTDS.

This clone has just a few counts. The chain employs TRBV15 and TRBJ1-4; 8 bases align to TRBD1. CDR3 size: 17 residues. Germline V gene sequence: CDR1 LNHNV, CDR2 YYDKDF (reference sequence). Trimming cost V 0 bases and J 3 bases; bases outside gene matches: 6. The CDR3 protein is CATSRDPGGAANEKLFF. Written as DNA, the CDR3 is TGTGCCACCAGCAGAGATCCAGGGGGCGCAGCTAATGAAAAACTGTTTTTT.

The chain has TRBV19 and TRBJ2-7; tentative D call: TRBD1 (6 bases). The germline V gene has CDR1 LNHDA and CDR2 SQIVND (reference sequence). The CDR3 runs 14 residues. V was trimmed by 1 base and J by 3 bases, leaving 10 bases between them. The CDR3 protein is CASSIARGSYEQYF. CDR3 in DNA: TGTGCCAGTAGTATAGCCAGGGGAAGCTACGAGCAGTACTTC.

The genes are TRBV5-6 and TRBJ1-2; D may be TRBD1 (6 bases). The CDR3 has 14 residues. V lost 3 bases and J 5 bases, leaving 14 bases between the germline ends. Germline loops: CDR1 SGHDT, CDR2 YYEEEE. The CDR3 bases are TGTGCCAGCAGCTCCACGACAGGAGGGTATGGCTACACCTTC. This codes for CASSSTTGGYGYTF.

The rearrangement uses TRBV9 and TRBJ2-2; 8 nucleotides match TRBD1. Germline V gives CDR1 SGDLS, CDR2 YYNGEE. This CDR3 comprises 18 residues. V shed 0 bases, J shed 3 bases, and the junction held 10 bases outside the gene matches. The CDR3 region is CASSVVWAGGLYTGELFF. DNA of the CDR3: TGTGCCAGCAGCGTAGTGTGGGCAGGGGGCCTATACACCGGGGAGCTGTTTTTT.

V is TRBV18 and J is TRBJ2-5; 10 bases map to TRBD1. The CDR3 runs 15 residues. Germline V gene sequence: CDR1 KGHSH, CDR2 LQKENI. The ends lost 3 bases at V and 5 bases at J; junction bases unmatched: 6. In DNA, the CDR3 is TGTGCCAGCTCACCGGGACAGGGGCCCAAGGAGACCCAGTACTTC. It translates to CASSPGQGPKETQYF.

This clone turned up a few times. The CDR3 region has the DNA TGCGCCAGCAGCTTGGGAACGGGGGAGACCCAGTACTTC. This codes for CASSLGTGETQYF. The chain joins TRBV5-1 to TRBJ2-5, with TRBD2 as a possible D gene (5 bases). In germline, CDR1 is SGHRS, CDR2 YFSETQ. CDR3 length: 13 residues. V was trimmed by 0 bases and J by 5 bases, leaving 8 bases between them.

This clone has just a few counts. The chain links TRBV7-9 to TRBJ2-3; tentative D call: TRBD1 (5 bases). V lost 5 bases, J lost 8 bases, and 14 bases lay in between. In germline, CDR1 is SEHNR, CDR2 FQNEAQ (reference sequence). The CDR3 has 13 amino acids. The CDR3 coding sequence is TGTGCCAGCAGCCCCCGCGTCCAGGGTACGCAGTATTTT. Translating it yields CASSPRVQGTQYF.

This clone was observed a few times. V usage is TRBV7-9 and J usage is TRBJ1-5, with D hard to call. The CDR3 has 13 amino acids. Per the germline V gene, CDR1 is SEHNR and CDR2 is FQNEAQ (reference sequence). With 5 bases removed from V and 4 bases from J, the gap between germline ends came to 9 bases. CDR3 sequence: CASSPGRNQPQHF. The CDR3 bases are TGTGCCAGCAGCCCCGGCCGAAATCAGCCCCAGCATTTT.

This CDR3 reads CAWSEGGLLGLSEKLFF. In DNA form, the CDR3 reads TGTGCCTGGAGTGAAGGGGGTCTCTTAGGCTTATCGGAAAAACTGTTTTTT. The chain recombines TRBV30 with TRBJ1-4; TRBD1 might be the D (6 bases). CDR1 is GTSNPN, CDR2 SVGIG, per germline (reference sequence). The CDR3 extends over 17 amino acids. V was shortened by 1 base and J by 8 bases, with 23 bases between the two germline ends.

The chain links TRBV9 to TRBJ2-1, with TRBD2 matching 12 bases. Trimming removed 4 bases from V and 4 bases from J; junction bases left unmatched: 15. Germline lookup yields CDR1 SGDLS and CDR2 YYNGEE. CDR3 size: 19 residues. CDR3 sequence (DNA): TGTGCCAGCAGCACTCCTAGCGGGAGGGCCCCTCCCTTTTACAATGAGCAGTTCTTC. This encodes CASSTPSGRAPPFYNEQFF.

This clone was recorded a few times. This chain connects TRBV11-2 to TRBJ2-1; tentatively, D is TRBD2 (6 bases). CDR1 is SGHAT and CDR2 is FQNNGV in the germline V gene. The ends were cut back, 0 bases at V and 0 bases at J, with 12 bases in the middle. This CDR3 spans 17 amino acids. CDR3 bases: TGTGCCAGCAGCTTAGAGCTGCGGGGTAGCTCCTACAATGAGCAGTTCTTC. Amino acids: CASSLELRGSSYNEQFF.

J is TRBJ2-4 and V is TRBV11-2, with no clear D. This CDR3 is 15 amino acids long. Germline V CDR1 and CDR2: SGHAT, FQNNGV. V lost 5 bases and J 1 base, leaving 12 bases between the germline ends. CDR3 in amino acids: CASSARSIAKNIQYF. For the CDR3, the DNA is TGTGCCAGCAGCGCCCGTTCTATTGCCAAAAACATTCAGTACTTC. The entire variable domain, with the rest obtained from reference TRBV11-2 and TRBJ2-4, is as follows: EAGVAQSPRYKIIEKRQSVAFWCNPISGHATLYWYQQILGQGPKLLIQFQNNGVVDDSQLPKDRFSAERLKGVDSTLKIQPAKLEDSAVYLCASSARSIAKNIQYFGAGTRLSVL.

The chain employs TRBV9 and TRBJ1-1, with TRBD1 identical over 7 bases. The CDR3 has 16 residues. Germline CDR1 reads SGDLS; CDR2 reads YYNGEE. J was trimmed by 0 bases and V by 4 bases; bases with no gene match: 9. In DNA form, the CDR3 reads TGTGCCAGCAGCCCGACGTGGGGACAGATGAACACTGAAGCTTTCTTT. Translated, it gives CASSPTWGQMNTEAFF.

This clone appeared a few times. The chain links TRBV30 to TRBJ1-2, with D perhaps matching TRBD1 (6 bases). Germline V lookup: CDR1 GTSNPN, CDR2 SVGIG (reference sequence). The CDR3 covers 14 residues. Trimming took 1 base from V and 6 from J, leaving 15 bases between them. The CDR3 loop reads CAWSEDPGVDGYTF. The CDR3 DNA reads TGTGCCTGGAGTGAGGACCCAGGGGTTGATGGCTACACCTTC.

The J gene is TRBJ1-2, the V gene TRBV7-2; D perhaps matches TRBD1 (5 bases). The ends were cut back, 2 bases at V and 8 bases at J, with 18 bases in the middle. The CDR3 length is 15 residues. Germline loops: CDR1 SGHTA, CDR2 FQGNSA. The CDR3 sequence: CASSLIVDSGAGYTF. Here the CDR3 DNA reads TGTGCCAGCAGCTTAATTGTCGACAGTGGCGCCGGCTACACCTTC.

The CDR3 DNA follows: TGTGCCAGCAGCCAGTCCGGGACAGCTCTGTCCAAAAACATTCAGTACTTC. Encoded protein: CASSQSGTALSKNIQYF. The chain employs TRBV7-2 and TRBJ2-4; 7 bases line up with TRBD1. The V gene end was trimmed by 5 bases and the J gene end by 2 bases; junction bases not matched to a gene: 12. The CDR3 sequence is 17 residues long. The germline V gene has CDR1 SGHTA and CDR2 FQGNSA.

A note on this clone: The same CDR3 also results from other DNA sequences found in this sample. The rearrangement links TRBV30 to TRBJ2-2, with 13 bases matching TRBD2. The germline V gene has CDR1 GTSNPN and CDR2 SVGIG (reference sequence). This CDR3 comprises 18 residues. Germline trimming cut 3 bases from V and 1 base from J; bases unmatched to any gene: 8. CDR3 amino acids: CAWRLGLAGRGNTGELFF. The CDR3 nucleotides read TGTGCCTGGAGGCTGGGACTAGCGGGGCGAGGGAACACCGGGGAGCTGTTTTTT.

This clone was counted between two and nine times. The CDR3 reads CASSQSAQGVNTEAFF. CDR3 coding DNA: TGCGCCAGCAGTCAATCGGCTCAGGGGGTGAACACTGAAGCTTTCTTT. V and J are TRBV23-1 and TRBJ1-1; 7 nucleotides agree with TRBD1. TRBV23-1 is reported as an ORF; its role is uncertain. Trimming took 0 bases from V and 0 from J; bases not matched to a gene: 4. The CDR3 runs to 16 residues.

This clone was detected a few times. The chain couples TRBV4-1 to TRBJ2-1; no clear D gene. There are 14 residues in the CDR3. Germline V gene lookup returns CDR1 MGHRA and CDR2 YSYEKL. The germline V and J ends were trimmed by 0 bases and 9 bases, with 12 bases remaining between them. The CDR3 loop reads CASSQERTLGEQFF. CDR3 DNA: TGCGCCAGCAGCCAAGAACGGACCCTTGGTGAGCAGTTCTTC.

V and J are TRBV6-6 and TRBJ2-3, with 7 bases identical to TRBD1. Germline V gene lookup returns CDR1 MNHNY and CDR2 SVGAGI (reference sequence). The V and J ends lost 5 bases and 3 bases, in that order; junction bases with no gene match: 11. The CDR3 covers 16 residues. Here the CDR3 reads CASSQDRVVITDTQYF. For the CDR3, the DNA is TGTGCCAGCAGTCAAGACAGGGTCGTGATAACAGATACGCAGTATTTT.